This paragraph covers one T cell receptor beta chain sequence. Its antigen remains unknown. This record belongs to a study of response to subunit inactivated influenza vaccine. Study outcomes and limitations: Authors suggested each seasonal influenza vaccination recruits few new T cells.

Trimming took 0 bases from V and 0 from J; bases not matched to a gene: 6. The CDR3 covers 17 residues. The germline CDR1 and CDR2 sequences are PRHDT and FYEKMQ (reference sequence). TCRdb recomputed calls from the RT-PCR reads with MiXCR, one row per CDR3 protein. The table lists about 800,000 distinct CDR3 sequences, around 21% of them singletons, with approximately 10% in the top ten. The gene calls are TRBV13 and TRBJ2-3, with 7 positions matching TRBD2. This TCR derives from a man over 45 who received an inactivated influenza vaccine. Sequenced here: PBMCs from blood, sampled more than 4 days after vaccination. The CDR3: CASSLGEAGLSTDTQYF. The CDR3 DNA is TGTGCCAGCAGCTTAGGGGAAGCGGGGCTAAGCACAGATACGCAGTATTTT.